The 22 T cell receptor beta chains in this list originate from one sample, sequenced in a study of cytomegalovirus exposure and HLA in healthy donors. Assay: immunoSEQ multiplex PCR; the TCRdb copy retains only in-frame clones and omits some. Of tens of thousands of clones in the sample, almost 85% were seen once. The specimen was PBMCs. Source of these receptors: a woman aged 18-29 years in good health and CMV-seropositive.

The rearrangement links TRBV30 to TRBJ1-5; D remains ambiguous. The CDR3 is 11 amino acids. Germline V gives CDR1 GTSNPN, CDR2 SVGIG (reference sequence). V lost 4 bases, J lost 5 bases, and 6 bases lay in between. CDR3 in amino acids: CAWILDQPQHF. The DNA of the CDR3 is TGTGCCTGGATTCTCGATCAGCCCCAGCATTTT. The full variable domain, with the rest looked up from reference TRBV30 and TRBJ1-5, is SQTIHQWPATLVQPVGSPLSLECTVEGTSNPNLYWYRQAAGRGLQLLFYSVGIGQISSEVPQNLSASRPQDRQFILSSKKLLLSDSGFYLCAWILDQPQHFGDGTRLSIL.

The V and J genes are TRBV6-5 and TRBJ2-4, with a possible D match to TRBD2 (5 bases). Deletions cut 0 bases from V and 9 bases from J, with 15 bases between. CDR1 and CDR2 (germline): MNHEY, SVGAGI. The CDR3 is 15 residues long. CDR3 DNA sequence: TGTGCCAGCAGTTACTCCTCTCTGTCCGAGGGCATTCAGTACTTC. Residues: CASSYSSLSEGIQYF.

In its sample, this clone was seen a few times. This chain connects TRBV7-2 to TRBJ1-1; D is undetermined. The CDR3 is 14 residues long. V was shortened by 3 bases and J by 1 base, with 9 bases between the two germline ends. In germline, CDR1 is SGHTA, CDR2 FQGNSA. CDR3 coding DNA: TGTGCCAGCAGCTTGTATTCGAGGAACACTGAAGCTTTCTTT. This translates into CASSLYSRNTEAFF.

A few counts support this clone. This sequence joins TRBV19 and TRBJ1-5; possibly TRBD1 for D (5 bases). Germline CDR1 is LNHDA and CDR2 is SQIVND (reference sequence). The V end was cut by 3 bases, the J end by 1 base, with 16 bases between. The CDR3 has 17 amino acids. Written as DNA, the CDR3 is TGTGCCAGTAGTATCTTTCGACAGATTGGGAGCAATCAGCCCCAGCATTTT. It translates to CASSIFRQIGSNQPQHF. Combining the CDR3 with reference TRBV19 and TRBJ1-5 gives the whole variable domain DGGITQSPKYLFRKEGQNVTLSCEQNLNHDAMYWYRQDPGQGLRLIYYSQIVNDFQKGDIAEGYSVSREKKESFPLTVTSAQKNPTAFYLCASSIFRQIGSNQPQHFGDGTRLSIL.

The CDR3 sequence is CATSLQGQETQYF. As DNA, the CDR3 is TGTGCCACCAGCTTACAGGGGCAAGAGACCCAGTACTTC. V gene TRBV15 combines with J gene TRBJ2-5, with 7 bases lining up with TRBD1. The CDR3 loop spans 13 amino acids. V shed 5 bases, J shed 2 bases, and the junction held 2 bases outside the gene matches. Germline V CDR1 and CDR2: LNHNV, YYDKDF (reference sequence).

This clone was recorded only once. The chain combines TRBV6-5 with TRBJ2-2, with 8 bases fitting TRBD2. This CDR3 is 14 amino acids long. In germline, CDR1 is MNHEY, CDR2 SVGAGI. V was pared by 2 bases and J by 5 bases, with 1 base of the junction left unmatched. The CDR3 here is CASSYAGGTGELFF. The CDR3 coding sequence is TGTGCCAGCAGTTACGCGGGGGGAACCGGGGAGCTGTTTTTT.

The chain links TRBV5-1 to TRBJ1-1, with 7 bases matching TRBD1. Germline V CDR1 and CDR2: SGHRS, YFSETQ. The ends lost 0 bases at V and 5 bases at J; junction bases unmatched: 7. The length of the CDR3 is 15 residues. The CDR3 nucleotides read TGCGCCAGCAGCTTGGCAGGGGGTTTGGGTACTGAAGCTTTCTTT. This sequence encodes CASSLAGGLGTEAFF. Looking up the rest from reference TRBV5-1 and TRBJ1-1 gives the full variable domain: KAGVTQTPRYLIKTRGQQVTLSCSPISGHRSVSWYQQTPGQGLQFLFEYFSETQRNKGNFPGRFSGRQFSNSRSEMNVSTLELGDSALYLCASSLAGGLGTEAFFGQGTRLTVV.

The chain recombines TRBV15 with TRBJ2-5, with D perhaps TRBD1 (7 bases). Germline lookup yields CDR1 LNHNV and CDR2 YYDKDF (reference sequence). V gave up 5 bases and J gave up 5 bases, with 12 bases separating them. There are 13 residues in the CDR3. For the CDR3, the DNA is TGTGCCACCAGCGCGACAGGGAGGGAGACCCAGTACTTC. It specifies CATSATGRETQYF.

V and J are TRBV13 and TRBJ1-3; no firm D call. The germline CDR1 and CDR2 sequences are PRHDT and FYEKMQ (reference sequence). The CDR3 sequence is 14 residues long. V lost 6 bases, J lost 0 bases, and 9 bases lay in between. The CDR3 nucleotides read TGTGCCAGCAGGCCAGCGGGCTCTGGAAACACCATATATTTT. Its protein product is CASRPAGSGNTIYF.

The chain couples TRBV28 to TRBJ1-2; D is uncertain. The germline CDR1 and CDR2 sequences are MDHEN and SYDVKM. The CDR3 has 15 residues. The V and J ends lost 3 bases and 4 bases respectively, with 15 bases between them. The DNA for the CDR3 is TGTGCCAGCAGTTTGGACCGAAGCGGCATCTATGGCTACACCTTC. Its translation is CASSLDRSGIYGYTF.

The V call is TRBV5-1, the J call TRBJ2-5; no reliable D call. The CDR3 contains 15 residues. V lost 4 bases and J lost 2, with 15 bases in between. Germline V gene data show CDR1 as SGHRS and CDR2 as YFSETQ. Written as DNA, the CDR3 is TGCGCCAGCAGCCCCCTCTCAGAGACTCAAGAGACCCAGTACTTC. It codes for CASSPLSETQETQYF.

This chain joins TRBV9 and TRBJ2-7; 8 positions agree with TRBD1. CDR3 length equals 15 residues. After removal of 0 bases from V and 3 bases from J, the junction contained 5 bases not matched to a gene. Germline V CDR1 and CDR2: SGDLS, YYNGEE. CDR3: CASSVGTGYLYEQYF. In DNA, the CDR3 is TGTGCCAGCAGCGTAGGGACAGGGTACCTCTACGAGCAGTACTTC.

The chain recombines TRBV12-2 with TRBJ2-5; the listed D gene, TRBD1, was not tested against the DNA. TRBV12-2 is a pseudogene. The CDR3 contains 15 residues. The CDR3 region has the DNA TGTGCAAGTCGCCTGGGACAGGCGACCAAGGAGACCCAGTACTTC. Translation gives CASRLGQATKETQYF.

This chain uses TRBV4-3 with TRBJ2-5, with 10 bases that match TRBD2. Germline CDR1 and CDR2: LGHNA and YSLEER. CDR3 length: 17 amino acids. The junction had 10 bases not matched to a gene; V was cut back by 1 base and J by 5 bases. CDR3 region: CASSQGTSGPAAETQYF. The CDR3 DNA sequence: TGCGCCAGCAGCCAAGGGACTAGCGGCCCCGCCGCCGAGACCCAGTACTTC.

The chain recombines TRBV27 with TRBJ1-1, with 8 nucleotides matching TRBD1. J was trimmed by 5 bases and V by 6 bases; bases with no gene match: 5. This CDR3 is built from 13 residues. CDR1 MNHEY and CDR2 SMNVEV come from the germline V gene (reference sequence). This chain's CDR3 is CASRNRGRTEAFF. DNA of the CDR3: TGTGCCAGCAGGAACAGGGGGAGGACTGAAGCTTTCTTT.

The chain joins TRBV28 to TRBJ1-6; 10 bases line up with TRBD1. The germline gives CDR1 MDHEN, CDR2 SYDVKM. Trimming removed 3 bases from V and 5 bases from J; junction bases left unmatched: 1. The CDR3 loop spans 15 amino acids. In nucleotides, the CDR3 is TGTGCCAGCAGTTTCGGGACAGGGGATAATTCACCCCTCCACTTT. This gives the protein CASSFGTGDNSPLHF.

In DNA form, the CDR3 reads TGTGCCAGCAGCGTACTGGGGGGGGACACTGAAGCTTTCTTT. Protein product: CASSVLGGDTEAFF. The chain carries TRBV9 and TRBJ1-1, with TRBD1 as a possible D gene (5 bases). V lost 1 base and J lost 3, with 10 bases in between. CDR3 length: 14 residues. CDR1 is SGDLS, CDR2 YYNGEE, per germline.

The DNA of the CDR3 is TGTGCCAGCAGCTTGGGGCGGAGCTCCTATAATTCACCCCTCCACTTT. Its protein is CASSLGRSSYNSPLHF. V is TRBV5-4 and J is TRBJ1-6; D not certain. Germline V gene data show CDR1 as SGHNT and CDR2 as YYREEE (reference sequence). The CDR3 contains 16 residues. V dropped 0 bases and J dropped 0 bases, with 7 bases sitting between them. Drawing the rest from reference TRBV5-4 and TRBJ1-6, the complete variable domain is ETGVTQSPTHLIKTRGQQVTLRCSSQSGHNTVSWYQQALGQGPQFIFQYYREEENGRGNFPPRFSGLQFPNYSSELNVNALELDDSALYLCASSLGRSSYNSPLHFGNGTRLTVT.

The rearrangement joins TRBV10-3 to TRBJ2-7; 8 nucleotides agree with TRBD2. Germline V gene lookup returns CDR1 ENHRY and CDR2 SYGVKD. Unmatched junction bases numbered 4, after V lost 6 bases and J lost 3 bases. The CDR3 loop spans 13 amino acids. In DNA, the CDR3 is TGTGCCATCAGCCCCGGGACTAGCTACGAGCAGTACTTC. The encoded protein is CAISPGTSYEQYF.

Points on this clone: Different DNA sequences within this sample yield the same CDR3. The genes are TRBV4-1 and TRBJ2-7; D unclear. The CDR3 is made up of 15 amino acids. V gave up 1 base and J gave up 0 bases, with 10 bases separating them. Germline V lookup: CDR1 MGHRA, CDR2 YSYEKL. This chain's CDR3 is CASSQGSLSSYEQYF. CDR3 DNA sequence: TGCGCCAGCAGCCAAGGGTCTCTTAGCTCCTACGAGCAGTACTTC.

The chain combines TRBV29-1 with TRBJ1-1; 8 nucleotides match TRBD1. CDR1 is SQVTM and CDR2 is ANQGSEA in the germline V gene. V lost 6 bases to trimming and J lost 3 bases; unmatched junction nucleotides: 3. This CDR3 contains 12 residues. In DNA form, the CDR3 reads TGCAGCGTGGGACAGGAGTACACTGAAGCTTTCTTT. Its translation: CSVGQEYTEAFF.

The V call is TRBV9, the J call TRBJ2-1, with 9 positions matching TRBD2. Losses at the gene ends were 4 bases for V and 6 bases for J; bases not matched to a gene: 14. There are 17 residues in the CDR3. Germline CDR1 and CDR2: SGDLS and YYNGEE. This chain's CDR3 is CASSSPLLGLAVNEQFF. CDR3 DNA: TGTGCCAGCAGCTCTCCCCTTTTGGGACTAGCAGTCAATGAGCAGTTCTTC.